These 30 T cell receptor beta chains were all obtained from the same sample, sequenced in a study of cytomegalovirus exposure and HLA in healthy donors. The PCR was carried out with 60 Vbeta primers and 13 Jbeta primers. Measured with immunoSEQ multiplex PCR; TCRdb has only the in-frame clones, and not every one. The sample consists of about 210,000 clones, approximately 80% of them appearing once. Sequencing used PBMCs. The receptor source for this set is a man aged 30 to 45 in good health and CMV-seronegative.

This clone occurred a few times. The CDR3 DNA is TGTGCCAGCAGCTTGCACTCTCGGAACAGCCCCGGGGGACCCTACGAGCAGTACTTC. Amino acid sequence: CASSLHSRNSPGGPYEQYF. The chain links TRBV11-2 to TRBJ2-7, with D possibly TRBD2 on 6 matching bases. Germline V gene data show CDR1 as SGHAT and CDR2 as FQNNGV. The CDR3 has 19 amino acids. V lost 3 bases and J lost 2, with 26 bases in between.

The chain carries TRBV6-5 and TRBJ2-4, with TRBD1 as a possible D gene (6 bases). V was pared by 0 bases and J by 7 bases, with 16 bases between. Germline V lookup: CDR1 MNHEY, CDR2 SVGAGI. The length of the CDR3 is 16 residues. As DNA, the CDR3 is TGTGCCAGCAGTTACTCGAACAGGGCTTTGGGGAACATTCAGTACTTC. Its translation is CASSYSNRALGNIQYF.

The rearrangement links TRBV27 to TRBJ2-3, with a tentative D call TRBD1 (6 bases). The length of the CDR3 is 16 residues. The germline V gene encodes CDR1 MNHEY and CDR2 SMNVEV (reference sequence). V was shortened by 5 bases and J by 1 base, with 16 bases between the two germline ends. The CDR3 reads CASSLIRGEGTDTQYF. DNA of the CDR3: TGTGCCAGCAGTCTCATCAGGGGTGAGGGCACAGATACGCAGTATTTT.

The chain employs TRBV6-5 and TRBJ2-5; 7 nucleotides agree with TRBD1. V was clipped by 6 bases and J by 0 bases; unmatched bases: 7. The CDR3 has 15 amino acids. CDR1 is MNHEY, CDR2 SVGAGI, per germline. CDR3 coding DNA: TGTGCCAGCAGACCACAGGGGCTAAACCAAGAGACCCAGTACTTC. Its translation: CASRPQGLNQETQYF.

The V gene is TRBV27, the J gene TRBJ1-5; D perhaps matches TRBD1 (6 bases). Between the trimmed V and J ends, which lost 5 bases and 7 bases, there was a span of 15 bases. Per the germline V gene, CDR1 is MNHEY and CDR2 is SMNVEV (reference sequence). There are 14 residues in the CDR3. CDR3 loop: CASSETGWWQPQHF. The CDR3 DNA sequence: TGTGCCAGCAGTGAGACAGGTTGGTGGCAGCCCCAGCATTTT.

The CDR3 DNA follows: TGTGCCTGTAGTAGCTCCTATAATTCACCCCTCCACTTT. Amino acid sequence: CACSSSYNSPLHF. V usage is TRBV2 and J usage is TRBJ1-6, with D hard to call. Trimming cost V 11 bases and J 0 bases, with 8 bases left between them. The CDR3 covers 13 residues. Germline values: CDR1 SNHLY, CDR2 FYNNEI.

The gene calls are TRBV18 and TRBJ2-5, with a possible D match to TRBD1 (7 bases). Germline V lookup: CDR1 KGHSH, CDR2 LQKENI. The CDR3 extends over 15 amino acids. V dropped 3 bases and J dropped 2 bases, with 13 bases sitting between them. CDR3 coding DNA: TGTGCCAGCTCACCCCCAGGGGGAGGTCAAGAGACCCAGTACTTC. It encodes CASSPPGGGQETQYF.

The gene calls are TRBV7-2 and TRBJ2-7; a possible D gene is TRBD2 (6 bases). CDR1 and CDR2 from the germline V gene are SGHTA and FQGNSA. The V and J ends lost 1 base and 6 bases respectively, with 13 bases between them. The CDR3 contains 14 residues. Here the CDR3 DNA reads TGTGCCAGCAGCTTAGGGGAACTAGCAAGCGAGCAGTACTTC. Its protein product is CASSLGELASEQYF.

The chain uses TRBV2 and TRBJ1-5; D perhaps matches TRBD1 (6 bases). This CDR3 contains 15 residues. Trimming cost V 5 bases and J 0 bases, with 11 bases left between them. Germline V gene data show CDR1 as SNHLY and CDR2 as FYNNEI. The CDR3 sequence is CASSSDRNSNQPQHF. CDR3 DNA sequence: TGTGCCAGCAGTTCCGACAGGAATAGCAATCAGCCCCAGCATTTT.

The rearrangement uses TRBV28 and TRBJ1-2, with TRBD1 identical over 9 bases. The CDR3 contains 20 residues. Germline CDR1 reads MDHEN; CDR2 reads SYDVKM. Trimming removed 10 bases from V and 2 bases from J; junction bases left unmatched: 26. In DNA form, the CDR3 reads TGTGCCACCCTCGTTACGACCGCCGGGACAGGGTTTAGGGCGAACTATGGCTACACCTTC. It translates to CATLVTTAGTGFRANYGYTF.

The J gene is TRBJ2-7, the V gene TRBV2; possible D gene TRBD2, 6 bases. CDR3 size: 13 residues. V dropped 4 bases and J dropped 2 bases, with 9 bases sitting between them. CDR1 and CDR2 from the germline V gene are SNHLY and FYNNEI. The CDR3 spells CASSAGVAYEQYF. DNA for the CDR3: TGTGCCAGCAGTGCGGGGGTTGCCTACGAGCAGTACTTC.

V gene TRBV5-1 combines with J gene TRBJ1-1; the D gene is possibly TRBD1 (5 bases). Germline lookup yields CDR1 SGHRS and CDR2 YFSETQ. V lost 6 bases and J lost 11, with 23 bases in between. CDR3 size: 14 residues. CDR3 in DNA: TGCGCCAGCACCGAGTTAGGGGCGGAGCGTGCGGCTTTCTTT. It yields the protein CASTELGAERAAFF.

This chain joins TRBV29-1 and TRBJ2-3, with D unresolved. Trimming took off 1 base at V and 5 bases at J, with 7 bases between the two ends. This CDR3 comprises 12 residues. From germline, CDR1 is SQVTM and CDR2 ANQGSEA. This CDR3 is CSVEAALDTQYF. CDR3 in DNA: TGCAGCGTTGAAGCCGCACTAGATACGCAGTATTTT.

This chain uses TRBV18 with TRBJ2-7; 7 positions match TRBD1. V lost 1 base to trimming and J lost 5 bases; unmatched junction nucleotides: 5. The CDR3 is 14 residues long. Germline CDR1 KGHSH, CDR2 LQKENI. The CDR3 nucleotides read TGTGCCAGCTCACCACTGGGACAGCCCCACGAGCAGTACTTC. Translation: CASSPLGQPHEQYF.

This clone has just a few counts. The chain joins TRBV5-1 to TRBJ2-7; 10 bases are shared with TRBD1. The germline V gene encodes CDR1 SGHRS and CDR2 YFSETQ. V gave up 5 bases and J gave up 7 bases; unmatched junction bases: 12. The CDR3 totals 15 residues. The CDR3 loop is CASRSGQGEFEEQYF. For the CDR3, the DNA is TGCGCCAGCAGATCCGGACAGGGGGAGTTTGAGGAGCAGTACTTC.

This chain joins TRBV4-1 and TRBJ1-3; weak D call: TRBD1 (5 bases). CDR1 and CDR2 from the germline V gene are MGHRA and YSYEKL. CDR3 length equals 15 residues. Trimming shortened V by 1 base and J by 6 bases, and 13 bases separated the two germline ends. CDR3 protein: CASSQGSQGTNTIYF. The CDR3 nucleotides read TGCGCCAGCAGCCAAGGTTCTCAGGGAACAAACACCATATATTTT.

This chain uses TRBV7-2 with TRBJ2-3; 7 nucleotides line up with TRBD1. The V segment lost 5 bases and the J segment 5 bases; nucleotides outside the gene matches: 13. The CDR3 covers 16 residues. CDR1 is SGHTA and CDR2 is FQGNSA in the germline V gene. The CDR3 DNA follows: TGTGCCAGCAGCCGTTCAAGGGGGCATGGTGGAGATACGCAGTATTTT. This encodes CASSRSRGHGGDTQYF.

The chain is built from TRBV6-5 and TRBJ2-7; 8 bases are shared with TRBD1. This CDR3 contains 14 residues. The germline V gene has CDR1 MNHEY and CDR2 SVGAGI. V lost 5 bases to trimming and J lost 0 bases; unmatched junction nucleotides: 3. The CDR3 loop is CASSGGQGSYEQYF. The CDR3 nucleotides are TGTGCCAGCAGTGGAGGACAGGGCTCCTACGAGCAGTACTTC.

The rearrangement uses TRBV14 and TRBJ2-7; D possibly corresponds to TRBD2 (6 bases). Trimming cost V 1 base and J 4 bases, with 11 bases left between them. There are 14 residues in the CDR3. The germline V gene encodes CDR1 SGHDN and CDR2 FVKESK. In DNA, the CDR3 is TGTGCCAGCAGCCAAGCTTCGGGGGTTTACGAGCAGTACTTC. Translation gives CASSQASGVYEQYF.

This clone was seen only a few times. The CDR3 protein is CASSLRETQYF. The CDR3 nucleotides are TGTGCCAGCAGCTTGCGAGAGACCCAGTACTTC. The chain combines TRBV5-5 with TRBJ2-5; no firm D call. Trimming stripped 1 base from V and 4 bases from J, with 2 bases between. The CDR3 is 11 amino acids. Germline loops: CDR1 SGHKS, CDR2 YYEKEE (reference sequence).

CDR3 DNA sequence: TGTGCCAGCAAAAGGGGAAGCGGGGGGCGGATCGGGGAGCTGTTTTTT. The encoded protein is CASKRGSGGRIGELFF. The gene calls are TRBV6-6 and TRBJ2-2, with 9 bases lining up with TRBD2. Trimming cost V 7 bases and J 7 bases; bases outside gene matches: 13. The V gene's germline CDR1 is MNHNY and CDR2 SVGAGI (reference sequence). CDR3 length: 16 residues.

The gene calls are TRBV29-1 and TRBJ1-5; the D gene is possibly TRBD1 (6 bases). The V and J ends lost 4 bases and 4 bases respectively, with 11 bases between them. Germline V gives CDR1 SQVTM, CDR2 ANQGSEA. The CDR3 totals 13 residues. The CDR3 sequence: CSVGTAINQPQHF. DNA for the CDR3: TGCAGCGTTGGGACAGCCATTAATCAGCCCCAGCATTTT. The complete variable domain, with remaining parts taken from reference TRBV29-1 and TRBJ1-5, reads SAVISQKPSRDICQRGTSLTIQCQVDSQVTMMFWYRQQPGQSLTLIATANQGSEATYESGFVIDKFPISRPNLTFSTLTVSNMSPEDSSIYLCSVGTAINQPQHFGDGTRLSIL.

The CDR3 DNA reads as TGTGCCAGCAGCTTAAGCGGGGGCGGATTAGGTCAGTACTTC. It is translated as CASSLSGGGLGQYF. The rearrangement joins TRBV7-2 to TRBJ2-4, with 8 bases that match TRBD2. V gave up 2 bases and J gave up 12 bases; unmatched junction bases: 9. The CDR3 covers 14 residues. Germline CDR1 reads SGHTA; CDR2 reads FQGNSA. The whole variable domain, remainder taken from reference TRBV7-2 and TRBJ2-4, is GAGVSQSPSNKVTEKGKDVELRCDPISGHTALYWYRQSLGQGLEFLIYFQGNSAPDKSGLPSDRFSAERTGGSVSTLTIQRTQQEDSAVYLCASSLSGGGLGQYFGAGTRLSVL.

The chain links TRBV5-1 to TRBJ2-3; no definite D call. Trimming took off 0 bases at V and 2 bases at J, with 7 bases between the two ends. The V gene's germline CDR1 is SGHRS and CDR2 YFSETQ. This CDR3 has 14 amino acids. CDR3 protein: CASSLETATDTQYF. The CDR3 DNA reads as TGCGCCAGCAGCTTGGAAACAGCCACAGATACGCAGTATTTT.

The gene calls are TRBV7-6 and TRBJ2-1, with a tentative D call TRBD2 (6 bases). Germline V lookup: CDR1 SGHVS, CDR2 FNYEAQ. V dropped 5 bases and J dropped 6 bases, with 14 bases sitting between them. The CDR3 has 14 residues. The CDR3 spells CASSPAGRINEQFF. Written as DNA, the CDR3 is TGTGCCAGCAGCCCGGCGGGACGGATCAATGAGCAGTTCTTC.

V usage is TRBV5-5 and J usage is TRBJ2-5; 9 bases fit TRBD1. Germline V gene lookup returns CDR1 SGHKS and CDR2 YYEKEE (reference sequence). The trim removed 1 base at V and 5 bases at J, leaving 6 bases unmatched. The CDR3 is 15 residues long. The CDR3 sequence: CASSLPRTGEETQYF. The CDR3 DNA sequence: TGTGCCAGCAGCTTGCCCCGGACAGGGGAGGAGACCCAGTACTTC.

J is TRBJ1-1 and V is TRBV5-6, with D tentatively TRBD1 (5 bases). Germline CDR1 and CDR2: SGHDT and YYEEEE. Trimming shortened V by 2 bases and J by 8 bases, and 19 bases separated the two germline ends. This CDR3 contains 15 residues. CDR3 residues: CASSLGGTFSWEAFF. CDR3 DNA: TGTGCCAGCAGCTTAGGCGGGACTTTTAGTTGGGAAGCTTTCTTT.

There are a few counts of this clone. This rearrangement joins TRBV27 to TRBJ2-7; 11 positions agree with TRBD2. Germline CDR1 and CDR2: MNHEY and SMNVEV (reference sequence). Losses at the gene ends were 4 bases for V and 6 bases for J; bases not matched to a gene: 11. The CDR3 extends over 16 amino acids. In DNA form, the CDR3 reads TGTGCCAGCAGTTGGGATAGCGGGGGGGCCAAAGTCGAGCAGTACTTC. This codes for CASSWDSGGAKVEQYF.

This clone has only a few counts. The chain has TRBV11-3 and TRBJ1-5; the match to TRBD1 covers 9 bases. V lost 4 bases, J lost 1 base, and 2 bases stayed unmatched. The CDR3 is 15 residues long. Germline V gene lookup returns CDR1 SGHNT and CDR2 YENEEA. CDR3 sequence reads: CASSSQGASNQPQHF. CDR3 nucleotide sequence: TGTGCCAGCAGCTCACAGGGGGCCAGCAATCAGCCCCAGCATTTT.

The rearrangement joins TRBV4-3 to TRBJ2-5, with 11 nucleotides matching TRBD2. The CDR3 consists of 18 residues. Germline-derived CDR1 and CDR2 are LGHNA and YSLEER. With V trimmed by 3 bases and J by 2 bases, 11 bases remained unmatched. The CDR3 region is CASSQTSATSGAQETQYF. The CDR3 DNA reads as TGCGCCAGCAGCCAGACAAGTGCGACTAGCGGGGCTCAAGAGACCCAGTACTTC.